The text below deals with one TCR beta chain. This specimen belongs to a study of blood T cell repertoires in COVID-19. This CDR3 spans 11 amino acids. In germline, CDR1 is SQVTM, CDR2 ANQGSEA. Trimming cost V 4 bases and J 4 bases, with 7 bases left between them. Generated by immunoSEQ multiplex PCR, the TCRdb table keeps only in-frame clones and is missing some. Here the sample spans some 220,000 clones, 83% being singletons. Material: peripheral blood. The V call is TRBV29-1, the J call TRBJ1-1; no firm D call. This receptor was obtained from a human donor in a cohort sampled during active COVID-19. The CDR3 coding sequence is TGCAGCGTTGTTCCCATCACTGAAGCTTTCTTT. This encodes CSVVPITEAFF.